This T cell receptor (beta chain) was found in a study of blood T cell repertoires in COVID-19. TCRdb's copy holds only in-frame clones and misses some; the assay was immunoSEQ multiplex PCR. The sample consists of fewer than 350,000 clones, roughly 90% of them appearing once. Trimming removed 9 bases from V and 1 base from J, with 19 bases in between. The CDR3 spans 15 residues. Germline assignment: CDR1 SGHRS and CDR2 YFSETQ. The TCR originated in a woman aged 30 to 39 with COVID-19, enrolled during active disease. This chain joins TRBV5-1 and TRBJ1-1; the D gene is possibly TRBD1 (5 bases). The sequencing sample was made of peripheral blood. The CDR3, as DNA: TGCGCCACCAAGCCTGAGAACAGGCCGAACACTGAAGCTTTCTTT. It encodes CATKPENRPNTEAFF. Complete variable domain (other parts from reference TRBV5-1 and TRBJ1-1): KAGVTQTPRYLIKTRGQQVTLSCSPISGHRSVSWYQQTPGQGLQFLFEYFSETQRNKGNFPGRFSGRQFSNSRSEMNVSTLELGDSALYLCATKPENRPNTEAFFGQGTRLTVV.